The rows below give T cell receptor beta chains drawn from one sample of a study of somatic mutations in cytotoxic T cells in rheumatoid arthritis. Repertoires were generated with immunoSEQ multiplex PCR, while TCRdb's copy carries only in-frame clones and drops some. The sample includes 25,000 to 30,000 clones, 82% seen only once; the top ten take roughly 5.6%. Sample: CD8+ T cells sorted from blood. The receptors shown here come from a man in his fifties in good health. The CDR3 runs from the conserved cysteine through the conserved F or W. D genes are given only for firm matches.

TRBJ2-7,TRBV11-3,TRBD2,TGTGCCAGCAGCGCTCGGACTAGCGGAGGGATAGACTACGAGCAGTACTTC,CASSARTSGGIDYEQYF
TRBJ2-1,TRBV6-6,TRBD2,TGTGCCGCATGGACTAGCGGGAGGGCCAAGGGGGATGAGCAGTTCTTC,CAAWTSGRAKGDEQFF
TRBJ1-1,TRBV10-3,NA,TGTGCCATCAGGAAACTCGGAAAAGAAGAAGCTTTCTTT,CAIRKLGKEEAFF
TRBJ2-7,TRBV15,NA,TGTGCCACCAGCAGAGACCCCCTCCGGGGCCCCTACGAGCAGTACTTC,CATSRDPLRGPYEQYF
TRBJ2-7,TRBV27,NA,TGTGCCAGCGGACCCGTCCTAAATTCCTACGAGCAGTACTTC,CASGPVLNSYEQYF
TRBJ1-2,TRBV7-9,TRBD1,TGTGCCAGCAGCTGGCAGGGGGCGCCCGGCTACACCTTC,CASSWQGAPGYTF
TRBJ2-7,TRBV10-3,NA,TGTGCCATCAGTGGGAACTACGAGCAGTACTTC,CAISGNYEQYF
TRBJ2-1,TRBV10-3,TRBD2,TGTGCCATCAGCGAACCGGGACTAGCGGGAGGGGAGCAGTTCTTC,CAISEPGLAGGEQFF
TRBJ2-1,TRBV6-5,NA,TGTGCCAGCAGTTACGATCGTGCAGGGAAGCATGAGCAGTTCTTC,CASSYDRAGKHEQFF
TRBJ2-1,TRBV27,TRBD2,TGTGCCAGCAGTCCCCGTTTGGTTAGCACTAGCGGGAGCTCCTACAATGAGCAGTTCTTC,CASSPRLVSTSGSSYNEQFF
TRBJ1-3,TRBV15,NA,TGTGCCACCAGCAGAGAGGGAAACACCATATATTTT,CATSREGNTIYF